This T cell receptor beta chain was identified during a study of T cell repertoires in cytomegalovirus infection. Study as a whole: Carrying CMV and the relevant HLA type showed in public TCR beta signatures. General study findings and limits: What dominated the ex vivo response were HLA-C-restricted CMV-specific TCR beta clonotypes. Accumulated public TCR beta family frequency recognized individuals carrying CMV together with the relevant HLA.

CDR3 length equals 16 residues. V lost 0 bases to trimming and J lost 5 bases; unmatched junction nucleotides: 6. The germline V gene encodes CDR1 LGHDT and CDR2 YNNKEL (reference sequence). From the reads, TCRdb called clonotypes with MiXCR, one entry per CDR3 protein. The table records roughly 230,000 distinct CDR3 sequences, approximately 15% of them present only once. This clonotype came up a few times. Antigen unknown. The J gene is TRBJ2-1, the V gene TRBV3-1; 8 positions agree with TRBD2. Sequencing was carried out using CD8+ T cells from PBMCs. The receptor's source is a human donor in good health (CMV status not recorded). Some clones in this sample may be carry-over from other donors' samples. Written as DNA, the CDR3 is TGTGCCAGCAGCCAAGATTCGGTAGCGGGACACAATGAGCAGTTCTTC. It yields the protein CASSQDSVAGHNEQFF.